The 28 T cell receptor beta chains given below trace back to one sample, sequenced in a study of shared clonotypes between healthy human individuals. Profiled with immunoSEQ multiplex PCR; TCRdb holds only in-frame clones, not every one. There are 850,000 to 1,200,000 clones in the sample; around 76% occur only once, and 1.4% to 1.5% lies in the top ten. Sample: memory CD4+ T cells sorted from blood. Subset of the sample: CD45RA-negative fraction. The receptors derive from a man younger than 35 in good health.

The rearrangement joins TRBV27 to TRBJ1-4; 7 nucleotides align to TRBD1. Germline V gives CDR1 MNHEY, CDR2 SMNVEV (reference sequence). The CDR3 sequence is 13 residues long. Germline trimming cut 5 bases from V and 8 bases from J; bases unmatched to any gene: 5. The CDR3 nucleotides are TGTGCCAGCAGTAACTGGGACAGAGAAAAACTGTTTTTT. Amino acids: CASSNWDREKLFF.

The V gene is TRBV4-3, the J gene TRBJ2-3, with D possibly matching TRBD1 (6 bases). The CDR3 runs 15 residues. V lost 4 bases and J lost 3, with 14 bases in between. CDR1 is LGHNA, CDR2 YSLEER, per germline. The CDR3 sequence: CASSPLTGLTDTQYF. The CDR3 DNA reads as TGCGCCAGCAGCCCCCTTACAGGGTTGACAGATACGCAGTATTTT.

In its sample, this clone was seen a few times. V and J are TRBV30 and TRBJ2-2; D unresolved. Per the germline V gene, CDR1 is GTSNPN and CDR2 is SVGIG (reference sequence). With 1 base removed from V and 2 bases from J, the gap between germline ends came to 5 bases. The CDR3 length is 13 residues. The CDR3 DNA is TGTGCCTGGAGTGGTACTAACACCGGGGAGCTGTTTTTT. Translated, it gives CAWSGTNTGELFF.

This clone was counted at least ten times. The chain carries TRBV10-3 and TRBJ1-3, with D perhaps matching TRBD1 (5 bases). Per germline, CDR1 ENHRY and CDR2 SYGVKD. Trimming stripped 7 bases from V and 0 bases from J, with 10 bases between. The CDR3 loop spans 14 amino acids. The CDR3 DNA is TGTGCCATCAAAGACGGGACCTCTGGAAACACCATATATTTT. It encodes CAIKDGTSGNTIYF.

The CDR3: CASSVGTTSGYTDTQYF. The DNA for the CDR3 is TGTGCCAGCAGCGTAGGTACGACTAGCGGGTATACAGATACGCAGTATTTT. The chain combines TRBV9 with TRBJ2-3, with 10 bases that match TRBD2. From germline, CDR1 is SGDLS and CDR2 YYNGEE. The CDR3 spans 17 residues. J gave up 3 bases and V 0 bases, and 7 bases lay outside the gene matches.

This clone has more than one count but fewer than ten. V is TRBV9 and J is TRBJ2-4; possibly TRBD1 for D (5 bases). Germline V gene lookup returns CDR1 SGDLS and CDR2 YYNGEE. V lost 3 bases, J lost 0 bases, and 13 bases lay in between. The CDR3 contains 16 residues. For the CDR3, the DNA is TGTGCCAGCAGCGCAAGTCTGGACATAGCCAAAAACATTCAGTACTTC. Its protein product is CASSASLDIAKNIQYF.

The chain has TRBV28 and TRBJ2-6; D perhaps matches TRBD2 (6 bases). The CDR3 has 16 amino acids. Between the trimmed V and J ends, which lost 6 bases and 1 base, there was a span of 13 bases. Germline CDR1 reads MDHEN; CDR2 reads SYDVKM. CDR3 sequence reads: CASSPPGGSGANVLTF. The CDR3 DNA reads as TGTGCCAGCAGCCCCCCCGGAGGGTCTGGGGCCAACGTCCTGACTTTC.

This clone was seen more than once but under ten times. The rearrangement joins TRBV27 to TRBJ1-2; maybe TRBD1 (5 bases). V was shortened by 5 bases and J by 6 bases, with 19 bases between the two germline ends. The germline CDR1 and CDR2 sequences are MNHEY and SMNVEV (reference sequence). This CDR3 has 15 amino acids. CDR3 coding DNA: TGTGCCAGCAGTCCCGTATTCGGGGCCATCAATGGCTACACCTTC. It codes for CASSPVFGAINGYTF.

This clone was seen only a few times. J is TRBJ2-7 and V is TRBV5-1, with TRBD1 matching 7 bases. V dropped 4 bases and J dropped 2; count of bases not matched to a gene: 6. The CDR3 is 14 amino acids. CDR1 SGHRS and CDR2 YFSETQ come from the germline V gene. The CDR3 DNA sequence: TGCGCCAGCAGCAAGACAGGGCCGACCTACGAGCAGTACTTC. Encoded protein: CASSKTGPTYEQYF.

V and J are TRBV28 and TRBJ1-1; weak D call: TRBD1 (5 bases). The CDR3 contains 14 residues. CDR1 is MDHEN and CDR2 is SYDVKM in the germline V gene. Trimming removed 5 bases from V and 3 bases from J, with 13 bases in between. The CDR3 protein is CASSPSGTYTEAFF. CDR3 nucleotide sequence: TGTGCCAGCAGTCCAAGTGGGACCTACACTGAAGCTTTCTTT.

V is TRBV25-1 and J is TRBJ1-5; D not certain. V lost 6 bases and J 0 bases, leaving 6 bases between the germline ends. The length of the CDR3 is 13 residues. CDR1 is MGHDK, CDR2 SYGVNS, per germline. CDR3 DNA: TGTGCCAGCAGACAGTTTAGCAATCAGCCCCAGCATTTT. Its protein is CASRQFSNQPQHF.

V and J are TRBV5-6 and TRBJ1-2; TRBD1 aligns across 7 bases. Trimming took 6 bases from V and 2 from J; bases not matched to a gene: 13. Germline CDR1 reads SGHDT; CDR2 reads YYEEEE. The CDR3 length is 16 residues. CDR3 amino acids: CASNAGGPGQNYGYTF. The CDR3 DNA sequence: TGTGCCAGCAACGCCGGGGGCCCGGGACAGAACTATGGCTACACCTTC.

This chain connects TRBV5-4 to TRBJ2-5, with 10 bases identical to TRBD1. Germline-derived CDR1 and CDR2 are SGHNT and YYREEE (reference sequence). The CDR3 extends over 16 amino acids. Germline trimming cut 4 bases from V and 4 bases from J; bases unmatched to any gene: 10. For the CDR3, the DNA is TGTGCCAGCAGCACCTGGGGGAGGACAGGGGGAGAGACCCAGTACTTC. It encodes CASSTWGRTGGETQYF.

The chain is built from TRBV6-1 and TRBJ2-2, with 11 bases matching TRBD1. V shed 6 bases and J 6 bases; nucleotides not matched to a gene: 3. Germline lookup yields CDR1 MNHNS and CDR2 SASEGT. The CDR3 has 14 amino acids. The CDR3 spells CASSQDRGPGELFF. The DNA of the CDR3 is TGTGCCAGCAGCCAGGACAGGGGGCCCGGGGAGCTGTTTTTT.

The chain combines TRBV9 with TRBJ2-3; no firm D call. This CDR3 region has 15 residues. Trimming stripped 3 bases from V and 1 base from J, with 12 bases between. Germline V gene sequence: CDR1 SGDLS, CDR2 YYNGEE. The CDR3 region has the DNA TGTGCCAGCAGCGCCTCCCTGGGCGGCACAGATACGCAGTATTTT. Amino acids: CASSASLGGTDTQYF.

There are a few counts of this clone. The chain links TRBV19 to TRBJ1-6; tentatively, D is TRBD1 (6 bases). The CDR3 has 14 residues. CDR1 and CDR2 (germline): LNHDA, SQIVND (reference sequence). V was shortened by 3 bases and J by 3 bases, with 6 bases between the two germline ends. CDR3 sequence reads: CASSMDSYNSPLHF. In DNA form, the CDR3 reads TGTGCCAGTAGTATGGACAGCTATAATTCACCCCTCCACTTT.

The V call is TRBV10-2, the J call TRBJ2-6, with a tentative D call TRBD2 (6 bases). Trimming took off 0 bases at V and 0 bases at J, with 6 bases between the two ends. The CDR3 consists of 16 residues. CDR1 WSHSY and CDR2 SAAADI come from the germline V gene. The CDR3 spells CASSESGGSGANVLTF. The CDR3 coding sequence is TGCGCCAGCAGTGAGTCCGGGGGCTCTGGGGCCAACGTCCTGACTTTC.

V is TRBV5-4 and J is TRBJ1-1; possible D gene TRBD1, 5 bases. Germline CDR1 SGHNT, CDR2 YYREEE (reference sequence). With 4 bases removed from V and 1 base from J, the gap between germline ends came to 14 bases. The CDR3 totals 15 residues. CDR3 protein: CASSPTGVTNTEAFF. The DNA for the CDR3 is TGTGCCAGCAGCCCGACGGGGGTGACGAACACTGAAGCTTTCTTT.

This clone was counted between two and nine times. The chain couples TRBV9 to TRBJ1-1; D ambiguous. CDR1 and CDR2 from the germline V gene are SGDLS and YYNGEE. The V and J ends lost 4 bases and 1 base respectively, with 11 bases between them. The CDR3 length is 14 residues. The CDR3 region is CASSFESGNTEAFF. The CDR3 DNA reads as TGTGCCAGCAGCTTCGAGTCGGGGAACACTGAAGCTTTCTTT.

About this clone: Other DNA sequences from this sample encode an identical CDR3 as well. The rearrangement links TRBV6-1 to TRBJ2-7; TRBD1 agrees at 8 bases. CDR3 length equals 13 residues. Trimming removed 6 bases from V and 3 bases from J; junction bases left unmatched: 4. Germline-derived CDR1 and CDR2 are MNHNS and SASEGT. Here the CDR3 DNA reads TGTGCCAGCAGACCCGGACAGGGCTACGAGCAGTACTTC. Amino acids: CASRPGQGYEQYF.

Concerning this clone: Different DNA sequences within this sample yield the same CDR3. The chain couples TRBV6-6 to TRBJ1-6; D gene ambiguous. Germline CDR1 reads MNHNY; CDR2 reads SVGAGI (reference sequence). V dropped 5 bases and J dropped 7 bases, with 3 bases sitting between them. The CDR3 spans 11 residues. CDR3 sequence: CASSGNSPLHF. The CDR3 DNA sequence: TGTGCCAGCAGTGGCAATTCACCCCTCCACTTT.

The chain has TRBV10-3 and TRBJ2-2; no firm D call. Trimming left V 10 bases short and J 3 bases short, with 15 bases between. The germline V gene encodes CDR1 ENHRY and CDR2 SYGVKD. The CDR3 is 14 amino acids. CDR3 sequence (DNA): TGTGCCACCCGTTATCCGATTGACACCGGGGAGCTGTTTTTT. Residues: CATRYPIDTGELFF.

The chain carries TRBV27 and TRBJ1-4, with D uncertain. Trimming took 8 bases from V and 10 from J, leaving 17 bases between them. The germline CDR1 and CDR2 sequences are MNHEY and SMNVEV (reference sequence). CDR3 length equals 13 residues. The CDR3 sequence is CASCPGPPGKLFF. The CDR3 DNA is TGTGCCAGCTGCCCCGGACCTCCAGGAAAACTGTTTTTT. Full variable domain (missing parts from reference TRBV27 and TRBJ1-4): EAQVTQNPRYLITVTGKKLTVTCSQNMNHEYMSWYRQDPGLGLRQIYYSMNVEVTDKGDVPEGYKVSRKEKRNFPLILESPSPNQTSLYFCASCPGPPGKLFFGSGTQLSVL.

This clone was picked up a small number of times. This chain uses TRBV7-9 with TRBJ1-1; maybe TRBD1 (6 bases). This CDR3 comprises 15 residues. Trimming removed 1 base at V and 0 bases at J, with 9 bases between. Germline CDR1 reads SEHNR; CDR2 reads FQNEAQ (reference sequence). The CDR3 sequence: CASSLEGVMNTEAFF. The CDR3 DNA reads as TGTGCCAGCAGCTTAGAGGGGGTTATGAACACTGAAGCTTTCTTT.

The chain carries TRBV7-9 and TRBJ2-1; D gene uncertain. V shed 0 bases and J shed 6 bases, with 9 bases lying between them. Looked up from germline, CDR1 is SEHNR and CDR2 is FQNEAQ (reference sequence). The CDR3 contains 14 residues. This CDR3 reads CASSLALKSNEQFF. The DNA for the CDR3 is TGTGCCAGCAGCTTAGCGCTAAAAAGCAATGAGCAGTTCTTC.

The chain uses TRBV6-1 and TRBJ1-3; 9 nucleotides align to TRBD1. Germline loops: CDR1 MNHNS, CDR2 SASEGT. Losses at the gene ends were 3 bases for V and 0 bases for J; bases not matched to a gene: 3. CDR3 length: 16 amino acids. DNA for the CDR3: TGTGCCAGCAGTGAGGGACAGGGACTCTCTGGAAACACCATATATTTT. Amino acid sequence: CASSEGQGLSGNTIYF.

V and J are TRBV7-8 and TRBJ1-6; D is perhaps TRBD1 (6 bases). The germline CDR1 and CDR2 sequences are SGHVS and FQNEAQ. The CDR3 extends over 17 amino acids. V was clipped by 1 base and J by 1 base, with 11 bases between them. The CDR3: CASSLEGGSSYNSPLHF. Written as DNA, the CDR3 is TGTGCCAGCAGCTTAGAGGGGGGCTCATCCTATAATTCACCCCTCCACTTT.

The chain carries TRBV9 and TRBJ2-1; the match to TRBD2 covers 10 bases. Germline V lookup: CDR1 SGDLS, CDR2 YYNGEE. This CDR3 has 15 amino acids. The junction had 5 bases not matched to a gene; V was cut back by 4 bases and J by 4 bases. The CDR3 DNA reads as TGTGCCAGCAGCCCCGGACTAGCGGAGTACAATGAGCAGTTCTTC. Translating it yields CASSPGLAEYNEQFF.